Following are 18 T cell receptor beta chains from one sample sequenced in a study of cytomegalovirus exposure and HLA in healthy donors. The primer mix had 60 Vbeta and 13 Jbeta primers. Produced via immunoSEQ multiplex PCR; TCRdb's table is partial and in-frame only. The sample has tens of thousands of clones; more than 60% are singletons. Input material: PBMCs. Receptor source: a male donor in good health and CMV-seropositive.

The CDR3 nucleotides are TGTGCCAGCAAGCCGACTAGCGGGGTATACAATGAGCAGTTCTTC. Translated, it gives CASKPTSGVYNEQFF. This chain joins TRBV6-6 and TRBJ2-1, with TRBD2 matching 11 bases. Trimming took 7 bases from V and 4 from J; bases not matched to a gene: 6. This CDR3 region has 15 residues. Germline CDR1 and CDR2: MNHNY and SVGAGI (reference sequence).

This chain joins TRBV5-4 and TRBJ2-7; a possible D gene is TRBD1 (6 bases). Germline CDR1 SGHNT, CDR2 YYREEE (reference sequence). The CDR3 length is 14 residues. V lost 4 bases and J 3 bases, leaving 14 bases between the germline ends. CDR3 nucleotide sequence: TGTGCCAGCAGCGTTGGTACAGGGTACTACGAGCAGTACTTC. Translation: CASSVGTGYYEQYF.

The count of this clone is one. This chain uses TRBV6-5 with TRBJ2-5, with 9 bases identical to TRBD1. Per germline, CDR1 MNHEY and CDR2 SVGAGI. Losses at the gene ends were 5 bases for V and 5 bases for J; bases not matched to a gene: 3. The CDR3 totals 13 residues. CDR3 coding DNA: TGTGCCAGCAGTCGACAGGGGGGGGAGACCCAGTACTTC. Translating gives CASSRQGGETQYF.

A note on this clone: The same CDR3 can be traced to other DNA sequences in this sample. The chain carries TRBV7-2 and TRBJ2-3; unclear D gene. Germline CDR1 reads SGHTA; CDR2 reads FQGNSA. V was cut by 3 bases and J by 6 bases, with 4 bases left in between. The CDR3 totals 11 residues. The CDR3 here is CASSLSDTQYF. The CDR3 DNA follows: TGTGCCAGCAGCTTGAGCGATACGCAGTATTTT.

CDR3 residues: CASSEGAERASTGELFF. The CDR3 nucleotides are TGTGCCAGCAGTGAAGGGGCCGAGCGGGCGTCCACCGGGGAGCTGTTTTTT. The rearrangement links TRBV2 to TRBJ2-2; a possible D gene is TRBD2 (6 bases). Trimming removed 1 base at V and 4 bases at J, with 16 bases between. The V gene's germline CDR1 is SNHLY and CDR2 FYNNEI. The CDR3 totals 17 residues.

The chain recombines TRBV2 with TRBJ2-1; 7 bases match TRBD1. The CDR3 runs to 15 residues. Trimming at V came to 7 bases and at J to 6 bases, leaving 12 bases not matched to a gene. Germline values: CDR1 SNHLY, CDR2 FYNNEI. The CDR3 DNA is TGTGCCAGCACCCACCAGGGGGTGTCAGTCAATGAGCAGTTCTTC. It specifies CASTHQGVSVNEQFF.

V is TRBV11-1 and J is TRBJ2-3; TRBD2 is a possible D gene (5 bases). Germline V gene lookup returns CDR1 SGHAT and CDR2 FQDESV (reference sequence). This CDR3 is built from 14 residues. Trimming took off 5 bases at V and 2 bases at J, with 11 bases between the two ends. CDR3 in amino acids: CASSVTRITDTQYF. The DNA of the CDR3 is TGTGCCAGCAGCGTTACTAGGATCACAGATACGCAGTATTTT.

This clone came up once. The chain uses TRBV6-5 and TRBJ2-3; 12 bases fit TRBD2. The V and J ends lost 5 bases and 2 bases, in that order; junction bases with no gene match: 2. This CDR3 region has 15 residues. Germline CDR1 reads MNHEY; CDR2 reads SVGAGI. CDR3 sequence: CASSRTSGDTDTQYF. The CDR3 DNA is TGTGCCAGCAGTCGGACTAGCGGGGACACAGATACGCAGTATTTT.

The chain is built from TRBV6-1 and TRBJ2-7, with D unresolved. CDR3 length: 13 residues. The germline CDR1 and CDR2 sequences are MNHNS and SASEGT. V was shortened by 4 bases and J by 0 bases, with 7 bases between the two germline ends. The CDR3 reads CASSAGSSYEQYF. The DNA of the CDR3 is TGTGCCAGCAGTGCAGGCAGCTCCTACGAGCAGTACTTC.

The V and J genes are TRBV30 and TRBJ2-1, with 7 bases matching TRBD1. Germline CDR1 GTSNPN, CDR2 SVGIG (reference sequence). Unmatched junction bases numbered 3, after V lost 0 bases and J lost 4 bases. The CDR3 has 14 residues. DNA for the CDR3: TGTGCCTGGAGTGTACTACAGGGGTACAATGAGCAGTTCTTC. It encodes CAWSVLQGYNEQFF.

The chain recombines TRBV15 with TRBJ1-1; 7 nucleotides agree with TRBD1. The V gene's germline CDR1 is LNHNV and CDR2 YYDKDF (reference sequence). V was clipped by 2 bases and J by 4 bases; unmatched bases: 7. This CDR3 spans 15 amino acids. CDR3 region: CATSRHRDRGTEAFF. As DNA, the CDR3 is TGTGCCACCAGCAGACACCGGGACAGAGGCACTGAAGCTTTCTTT.

The rearrangement uses TRBV7-8 and TRBJ2-5, with D possibly TRBD1 on 6 matching bases. V was trimmed by 5 bases and J by 5 bases, leaving 21 bases between them. CDR1 and CDR2 from the germline V gene are SGHVS and FQNEAQ. The CDR3 is 16 amino acids. CDR3 region: CASSLYGQTFGETQYF. The CDR3 DNA follows: TGTGCCAGCAGCCTATACGGACAGACCTTTGGGGAGACCCAGTACTTC.

The chain has TRBV5-4 and TRBJ1-3; D unresolved. V was clipped by 4 bases and J by 5 bases, with 10 bases between them. This CDR3 is 13 amino acids long. The germline CDR1 and CDR2 sequences are SGHNT and YYREEE (reference sequence). For the CDR3, the DNA is TGTGCCAGCAGCCAGGAAGCCCGAAACACCATATATTTT. Amino acid sequence: CASSQEARNTIYF.

The genes are TRBV29-1 and TRBJ1-1; D perhaps matches TRBD1 (6 bases). The germline CDR1 and CDR2 sequences are SQVTM and ANQGSEA. V was clipped by 3 bases and J by 4 bases, with 9 bases between them. CDR3 size: 12 residues. Here the CDR3 reads CSVDTGPTEAFF. DNA for the CDR3: TGCAGCGTTGATACAGGGCCCACTGAAGCTTTCTTT.

This clone is a singleton in its sample. This sequence joins TRBV6-5 and TRBJ1-1; D is uncertain. Germline-derived CDR1 and CDR2 are MNHEY and SVGAGI. The V end lost 4 bases, the J end lost 5 bases, and 17 bases lay between the germline ends. The CDR3 is 15 amino acids. The CDR3 here is CASSSTTVLVTEAFF. The DNA for the CDR3 is TGTGCCAGCAGTTCTACGACCGTCCTAGTGACTGAAGCTTTCTTT.

The chain links TRBV9 to TRBJ2-5; TRBD2 matches at 11 bases. Germline-derived CDR1 and CDR2 are SGDLS and YYNGEE. Trimming removed 4 bases from V and 2 bases from J; junction bases left unmatched: 7. This CDR3 is 16 amino acids long. DNA for the CDR3: TGTGCCAGCAGCTCCCCTAGCGGGGGGATTCAAGAGACCCAGTACTTC. Its protein product is CASSSPSGGIQETQYF.

CDR3 nucleotide sequence: TGTGCCAGTAGTATGGATAGCGGGGACTCCTACAATGAGCAGTTCTTC. Translated, it gives CASSMDSGDSYNEQFF. The chain links TRBV19 to TRBJ2-1; the match to TRBD2 covers 8 bases. J lost 0 bases, V lost 3 bases, and 4 bases had no gene match. This CDR3 is built from 16 residues. The germline V gene has CDR1 LNHDA and CDR2 SQIVND (reference sequence).

The V call is TRBV18, the J call TRBJ2-5; a weak D match, TRBD2 (5 bases). Germline-derived CDR1 and CDR2 are KGHSH and LQKENI. CDR3 length equals 15 residues. The V and J ends lost 3 bases and 5 bases respectively, with 16 bases between them. The CDR3 protein is CASSPPLAREETQYF. The DNA for the CDR3 is TGTGCCAGCTCACCTCCCCTAGCAAGGGAGGAGACCCAGTACTTC. Filled out from reference TRBV18 and TRBJ2-5, the complete variable domain reads NAGVMQNPRHLVRRRGQEARLRCSPMKGHSHVYWYRQLPEEGLKFMVYLQKENIIDESGMPKERFSAEFPKEGPSILRIQQVVRGDSAAYFCASSPPLAREETQYFGPGTRLLVL.